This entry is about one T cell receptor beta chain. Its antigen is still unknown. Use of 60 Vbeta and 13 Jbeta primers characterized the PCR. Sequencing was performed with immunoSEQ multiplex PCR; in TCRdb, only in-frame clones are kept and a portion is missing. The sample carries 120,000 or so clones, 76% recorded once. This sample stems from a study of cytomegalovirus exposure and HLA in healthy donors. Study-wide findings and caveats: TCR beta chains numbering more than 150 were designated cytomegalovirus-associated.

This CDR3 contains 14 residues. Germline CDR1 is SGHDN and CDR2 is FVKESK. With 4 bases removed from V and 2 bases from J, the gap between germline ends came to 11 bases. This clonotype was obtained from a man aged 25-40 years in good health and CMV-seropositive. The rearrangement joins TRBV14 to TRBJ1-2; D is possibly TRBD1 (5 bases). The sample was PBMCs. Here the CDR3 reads CASSPMDTNYGYTF. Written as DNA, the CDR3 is TGTGCCAGCAGCCCGATGGACACCAACTATGGCTACACCTTC.